Given below is one TCR beta chain in context. This clone appeared a single time. The clone's antigen remains unknown. No clone much larger than this one lies a single base away; base qualities are absent. The record originates from a study of T cell responses to AZD1222 COVID-19 vaccine (dated by TCRdb to the early 2020s). Regarding the research as a whole: A total of under 250 trial participants underwent TCR sequencing, of whom roughly 210 had received two doses of AZD1222 and about 26 had received two doses of the MenACWY control vaccine. Trial participants were enrolled by age into subgroups of 18-55, 56-69 and 70-plus years, and 148, 28 and 57 TCR-sequenced participants, respectively, were included in these subgroups. Beyond this particular receptor, the publication reports: After two AZD1222 doses, both the breadth and the depth of spike-specific TCRs were significantly higher than at day 0 and than in MenACWY recipients. No day 14 peak-response samples were available, so repertoires were characterized only after the peak T cell response. The whole spike protein was spanned by vaccine-associated CD4 TCRs, and dominant responses were seen in regions 160-218 and 743-854. Epitopes outside the regions mutated in the B.1.351 and B.1.1.7 variants were reportedly recognized by nearly half of the unique spike-specific TCRs. Only five to seven AZD1222 recipients were SARS-CoV-2 seropositive at baseline, limiting conclusions about previously exposed vaccinees. The 56-69-year group was small, and its depth increase did not reach significance, likely because of low power. Most participants were white British and females outnumbered males, and the authors suggested that clonal diversity may have been underestimated.

The CDR3 regions of human TCRbeta chains were analyzed by immunosequencing. The authors' pipeline ran thus. Repertoire TCRs were checked for matches against a reference library of SARS-CoV-2-specific TCRs that had been generated using the MIRA antigen-specificity platform. Breadth meant the fraction of unique TCRs that were SARS-CoV-2-associated, whereas depth meant the fraction of total T cells that were SARS-CoV-2-associated. Each spike-specific TCR was assigned to its reactive spike region and to a CD4 or CD8 class using the MIRA data. Log10-transformed breadth and depth values were compared by one-way ANOVA with Sidak's multiple comparisons tests. TCRdb stores this immuneACCESS table with in-frame sequences only. Part of the clones is absent; in the studies checked, under half of the shortfall reflects unresolved V genes, and no reason is known for the rest. That table is the source of V, J and clone size, and D and trimming were worked out from the DNA. The sample records tens of thousands of clones, over 75% of which are singletons. The ten largest account for around an eighth of the sample.

The time point label, read with the paper, signifies: about 28 days (+/-7) after the second vaccine dose. Because spike-specific TCR depth and breadth did not differ between the two schedules, AZD1222 recipients who got a second dose at roughly 4 weeks were pooled with those who got a second dose at roughly 12 weeks. Vaccinee samples were obtained from the UK trials COV001 and COV002, which included a single-blind randomized controlled phase 2/3 trial of AZD1222 (ChAdOx1 nCoV-19) in healthy adults. For TCRbeta chain sequencing, PBMC samples were collected from trial participants at day 0 and at day 28 after the second dose. The sequences come from peripheral blood, collected 28 days after the second AZD1222 dose. The clonotype was recovered from an adult who received the AZD1222 COVID-19 vaccine.

The CDR3 protein sequence reads: CASSQTDNSNTEAFF. The nucleotide sequence reads TGTGCCAGCAGTCAAACGGACAACTCGAACACTGAAGCTTTCTTT. The chain couples TRBV6-5 to TRBJ1-1; D gene: possibly TRBD1, on 5 matching bases. As encoded in the germline V gene, CDR1 is MNHEY while CDR2 is SVGAGI. Measured from the cysteine to the phenylalanine, the CDR3 is 15 residues long. Only the CDR3 portion is preserved as DNA: 45 bases, with reading frame beginning at the first base. V gives up 5 bases and J gives up 1 base, and the segment between their germline ends measures 14 bases.